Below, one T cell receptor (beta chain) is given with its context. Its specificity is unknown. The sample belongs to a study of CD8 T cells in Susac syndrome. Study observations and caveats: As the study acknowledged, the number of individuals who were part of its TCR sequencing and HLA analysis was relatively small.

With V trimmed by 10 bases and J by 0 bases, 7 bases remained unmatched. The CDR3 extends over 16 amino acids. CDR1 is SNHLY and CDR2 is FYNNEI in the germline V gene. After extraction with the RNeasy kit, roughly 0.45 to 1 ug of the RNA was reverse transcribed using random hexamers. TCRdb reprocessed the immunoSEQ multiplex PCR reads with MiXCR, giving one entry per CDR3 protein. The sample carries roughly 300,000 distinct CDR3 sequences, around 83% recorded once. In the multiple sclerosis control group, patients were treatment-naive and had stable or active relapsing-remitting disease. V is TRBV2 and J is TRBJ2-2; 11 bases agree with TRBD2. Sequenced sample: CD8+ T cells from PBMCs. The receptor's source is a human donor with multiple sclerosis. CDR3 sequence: CAKGTSGPTNTGELFF. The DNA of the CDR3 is TGTGCCAAAGGGACTAGCGGTCCCACGAACACCGGGGAGCTGTTTTTT.